This entry features one TCR beta chain sequence. Its antigen is unidentified. The protocol was immunoSEQ multiplex PCR, while the TCRdb copy is restricted to in-frame clones and leaves out a portion. The sample yields nearly 7,500 clones, 93% seen once. This specimen belongs to a study of lymphopenia after photon versus proton radiotherapy. Study-level findings and limits: Photon-treated patients lost naive T cells and TCR diversity; proton-treated stayed stable. After the lymphocyte nadir, photon-treated repertoires showed oligoclonal expansion, especially of CD8+ Temra cells. In patients who died, overall survival fell as post-nadir TCR diversity dropped more. Only patients who died were analyzed for survival; proton advantage is unproven.

This sequence was found in a woman aged 45-65 years with cholangiocarcinoma. The sequencing here drew on peripheral blood, taken from a patient treated with photon-based radiotherapy.

The CDR3 sequence is CASSYGGGGYTF. CDR3 in DNA: TGTGCCAGCAGTTACGGGGGCGGAGGCTACACCTTC. The chain is built from TRBV6-5 and TRBJ1-2; D is perhaps TRBD1 (6 bases). The V end was cut by 2 bases, the J end by 8 bases, with 9 bases between. The CDR3 is 12 residues long. Germline V gene data show CDR1 as MNHEY and CDR2 as SVGAGI.